These 4 T cell receptor beta chains were all obtained from the same sample, sequenced in a study of shared clonotypes between healthy human individuals. Naive CD8 isolation took CD45RO-negative cells positively selected for CCR7 and excluded terminally differentiated effector memory CD45RA+ cells. Data came from immunoSEQ multiplex PCR; TCRdb stores just in-frame clones and leaves some out. Of around 2,000,000 clones in the sample, approximately 95% were seen once. Sequencing input: naive CD8+ T cells sorted from blood. Source of these receptors: a man aged 18 to 35 in good health.

V is TRBV6-7 and J is TRBJ2-4; no firm D call. TRBV6-7 has ORF status, its function being uncertain. Trimming stripped 2 bases from V and 1 base from J, with 12 bases between. The CDR3 is made up of 16 amino acids. CDR3: CASSYGVPLAKNIQYF. The CDR3 DNA reads as TGTGCCAGCAGTTACGGTGTCCCGTTGGCCAAAAACATTCAGTACTTC.

The chain's CDR3 is CASSVTSGGQPQHF. In DNA, the CDR3 is TGTGCCAGCAGCGTTACCTCCGGTGGACAGCCCCAGCATTTT. The chain joins TRBV27 to TRBJ1-5; D is uncertain. Germline CDR1 is MNHEY and CDR2 is SMNVEV (reference sequence). The ends were cut back, 6 bases at V and 7 bases at J, with 16 bases in the middle. This CDR3 comprises 14 residues.

In this sample, this clone turned up once. The rearrangement links TRBV6-5 to TRBJ2-2, with D hard to call. Germline-derived CDR1 and CDR2 are MNHEY and SVGAGI. V dropped 2 bases and J dropped 4 bases, with 11 bases sitting between them. CDR3 size: 15 residues. The CDR3, as DNA: TGTGCCAGCAGTTACGAAGGAGCCAGCACCGGGGAGCTGTTTTTT. Amino acid sequence: CASSYEGASTGELFF.

V and J are TRBV5-8 and TRBJ2-2; D is unclear. Germline V gene lookup returns CDR1 SGHTS and CDR2 YDEGEE. This CDR3 is 13 amino acids long. Trimming took off 4 bases at V and 6 bases at J, with 10 bases between the two ends. The CDR3 DNA reads TGTGCCAGCAGCCTGCGTAATCCCGGGGAGCTGTTTTTT. This codes for CASSLRNPGELFF.